The 32 T cell receptor beta chains below were found in one sample sequenced in a study of metastatic and nonmetastatic thyroid tumors. TCRdb re-processed the PCR reads through MiXCR. The table shows approximately 38,000 clones, with 16% occurring only once. Until they underwent thyroid surgery, no patient had received any treatment. Sequences were obtained from blood. The receptors were sampled from a female donor with papillary thyroid cancer or a benign thyroid nodule (not recorded which). Some clones in this sample may be carry-over from other donors' samples.

In its sample, this clone was seen many times. The V and J genes are TRBV24-1 and TRBJ2-7, with D possibly TRBD1 on 6 matching bases. The V gene lost 4 bases and the J gene lost 1 base, with 10 bases spanning the gap. The CDR3 has 14 amino acids. Germline V gene lookup returns CDR1 KGHDR and CDR2 SFDVKD. The chain's CDR3 is CATSDPTGSYEQYF. CDR3 nucleotide sequence: TGTGCCACCAGTGACCCCACAGGGTCCTACGAGCAGTACTTC.

By proportion, this clone is medium-sized. The chain uses TRBV12-3 or TRBV12-4 and TRBJ2-7, with a weak D call TRBD2 (7 bases). Trimming removed 3 bases from V and 3 bases from J, with 12 bases in between. This CDR3 has 14 amino acids. This CDR3 reads CASSLVGGGYEQYF. The DNA for the CDR3 is TGTGCCAGCAGTTTGGTAGGGGGGGGCTACGAGCAGTACTTC.

This clone was seen many times. This rearrangement joins TRBV6-4 to TRBJ2-6; D ambiguous. The CDR3 totals 14 residues. V was cut by 2 bases and J by 0 bases, with 2 bases left in between. CDR1 is MRHNA and CDR2 is SNTAGT in the germline V gene. CDR3 loop: CASSDTSGANVLTF. The CDR3 DNA sequence: TGTGCCAGCAGTGACACCTCTGGGGCCAACGTCCTGACTTTC.

In its sample, this clone was seen many times. This chain uses TRBV20-1 with TRBJ1-1; no clear D gene. This CDR3 has 13 amino acids. Germline values: CDR1 DFQATT, CDR2 SNEGSKA (reference sequence). Trimming removed 5 bases from V and 6 bases from J, with 16 bases in between. CDR3 region: CSALRPTPPEAFF. The DNA for the CDR3 is TGCAGTGCTCTACGGCCAACCCCCCCTGAAGCTTTCTTT.

This clone was seen many times. V is TRBV12-3 or TRBV12-4 and J is TRBJ2-5, with a weak D call TRBD2 (6 bases). The CDR3 runs to 14 residues. Between the trimmed V and J ends, which lost 5 bases and 1 base, there was a span of 11 bases. The CDR3 DNA follows: TGTGCCAGCAGTCGAGCGGGTTTCCAAGAGACCCAGTACTTC. Its translation is CASSRAGFQETQYF.

This clone has just a few counts. An end of the junction does not agree with germline; a read error may underlie this. The V call is TRBV12-5, the J call TRBJ2-6; D tentatively fits TRBD1 or TRBD2 (5 bases each). The CDR3 has 13 residues. Germline CDR1 and CDR2: LGHNT and FRNRAP. CDR3 sequence: CASCSLGANFLTF. Written as DNA, the CDR3 is TGTGCTAGTTGTTCCCTCGGGGCCAACTTCCTGACTTTC.

Only a few counts were recorded for this clone. The V and J genes are TRBV12-3 or TRBV12-4 and TRBJ2-7; the match to TRBD1 covers 8 bases. The CDR3 extends over 13 amino acids. V gave up 6 bases and J gave up 5 bases; unmatched junction bases: 6. The CDR3 loop reads CASRRQGTDEQYF. DNA of the CDR3: TGTGCCAGCAGACGACAGGGGACGGACGAGCAGTACTTC.

This clone occurred many times. The chain links TRBV18 to TRBJ1-2; D gene ambiguous. V was clipped by 0 bases and J by 3 bases, with 8 bases between them. In germline, CDR1 is KGHSH, CDR2 LQKENI. CDR3 length equals 14 residues. The CDR3 nucleotides read TGTGCCAGCTCACCACCGACGGATTACTATGGCTACACCTTC. This codes for CASSPPTDYYGYTF.

The chain combines TRBV6-1 with TRBJ1-1; maybe TRBD1 (5 bases). The length of the CDR3 is 14 residues. The V gene lost 7 bases and the J gene lost 10 bases, with 22 bases spanning the gap. Germline V gene lookup returns CDR1 MNHNS and CDR2 SASEGT. The CDR3 coding sequence is TGTGCCAGCACCACCCCTGGAGGGGCCGGAGGAGCTTTCTTT. Translated, it gives CASTTPGGAGGAFF.

In this sample, this clone turned up many times. The CDR3 nucleotides read TGTGCCAGCAGTTTGCCCCCCGGTAGGAGGGGAGGTGAAAAACTGTTTTTT. This translates into CASSLPPGRRGGEKLFF. The chain couples TRBV28 to TRBJ1-4; a weak D match, TRBD1 (5 bases). CDR1 and CDR2 (germline): MDHEN, SYDVKM. V lost 3 bases, J lost 7 bases, and 21 bases lay in between. There are 17 residues in the CDR3.

This clone was detected many times. The chain joins TRBV15 to TRBJ2-7; D is uncertain. The V end lost 3 bases, the J end lost 0 bases, and 12 bases lay between the germline ends. CDR1 is LNHNV, CDR2 YYDKDF, per germline (reference sequence). The CDR3 is 15 residues long. In DNA form, the CDR3 reads TGTGCCACCAGCAGCAGGCAGAGAACCTCCTACGAGCAGTACTTC. It is translated as CATSSRQRTSYEQYF. Variable domain in full (rest from reference TRBV15 and TRBJ2-7): DAMVIQNPRYQVTQFGKPVTLSCSQTLNHNVMYWYQQKSSQAPKLLFHYYDKDFNNEADTPDNFQSRRPNTSFCFLDIRSPGLGDTAMYLCATSSRQRTSYEQYFGPGTRLTVT.

This clone was seen repeatedly, ten times or more. The chain has TRBV27 and TRBJ2-1, with D unclear. The germline V gene encodes CDR1 MNHEY and CDR2 SMNVEV (reference sequence). This CDR3 has 11 amino acids. Trimming took 3 bases from V and 8 from J, leaving 5 bases between them. The CDR3 DNA follows: TGTGCCAGCAGTTTTGGTTATGAGCAGTTCTTC. Amino acid sequence: CASSFGYEQFF.

This chain joins TRBV11-2 and TRBJ2-7, with 7 bases matching TRBD2. This CDR3 comprises 15 residues. Germline CDR1 and CDR2: SGHAT and FQNNGV. V was pared by 0 bases and J by 3 bases, with 5 bases of the junction left unmatched. This CDR3 is CASSLDLWGGYEQYF. The CDR3 bases are TGTGCCAGCAGCTTAGATCTTTGGGGGGGCTACGAGCAGTACTTC.

This clone occurred many times. CDR3: CASSLAGDPYEQYF. For the CDR3, the DNA is TGTGCCAGCAGTTTGGCAGGGGATCCATACGAGCAGTACTTC. The chain couples TRBV27 to TRBJ2-7; D is perhaps TRBD1 (6 bases). This CDR3 contains 14 residues. Germline V gives CDR1 MNHEY, CDR2 SMNVEV (reference sequence). Trimming pared 3 bases from V and 4 bases from J, leaving 13 bases between.

This clone appeared many times. V gene TRBV14 combines with J gene TRBJ2-1, with 11 nucleotides matching TRBD2. Germline V CDR1 and CDR2: SGHDN, FVKESK. This CDR3 comprises 16 residues. With 3 bases clipped from V and 8 bases from J, the junction kept 9 bases outside the gene matches. DNA for the CDR3: TGTGCCAGCAGCCACCGACTAGCGGGACAGAGTGATGAGCAGTTCTTC. Translation: CASSHRLAGQSDEQFF.

This clone was seen a handful of times. The germline gene is not matched at one end of the junction; a read error may be the cause. The rearrangement uses TRBV28 and TRBJ1-5, with unresolved D. The CDR3 covers 15 residues. The germline gives CDR1 MDHEN, CDR2 SYDVKM. DNA for the CDR3: TGTGCCAGCAGTAGGAAATGGAGCAGCAATCAGCCCCAACATTTT. Translation gives CASSRKWSSNQPQHF.

This clone has more than one count but fewer than ten. With a much larger clone just one base away, this may be a read error. V usage is TRBV5-5 and J usage is TRBJ2-3; 8 bases line up with TRBD1. Per the germline V gene, CDR1 is SGHKS and CDR2 is YYEKEE (reference sequence). The CDR3 extends over 15 amino acids. J was trimmed by 7 bases and V by 0 bases; bases with no gene match: 7. The CDR3 here is CASSLDRGLTYTQYF. CDR3 coding DNA: TGTGCCAGCAGCTTGGACAGGGGGTTAACATATACGCAGTATTTT.

This clone was seen repeatedly, ten times or more. The J gene is TRBJ2-4, the V gene TRBV19; a possible D gene is TRBD1 (5 bases). Trimming took 5 bases from V and 1 from J, leaving 15 bases between them. Germline V lookup: CDR1 LNHDA, CDR2 SQIVND (reference sequence). The CDR3 consists of 16 residues. CDR3 in DNA: TGTGCCAGTAGTGTACAGGACCGTGGGGCCAAAAACATTCAGTACTTC. Its protein is CASSVQDRGAKNIQYF.

The table lists this clone with many counts. This chain connects TRBV7-9 to TRBJ2-1, with 16 bases aligning to TRBD2. Trimming removed 8 bases from V and 1 base from J; junction bases left unmatched: 2. The CDR3 runs to 16 residues. Germline CDR1 and CDR2: SEHNR and FQNEAQ (reference sequence). The CDR3 here is CASGTSGGASYNEQFF. The CDR3 region has the DNA TGTGCCAGCGGGACTAGCGGGGGGGCTTCCTACAATGAGCAGTTCTTC.

The chain couples TRBV15 to TRBJ2-7; 10 bases line up with TRBD2. The CDR3 spans 17 residues. V shed 0 bases, J shed 3 bases, and the junction held 8 bases outside the gene matches. The V gene's germline CDR1 is LNHNV and CDR2 YYDKDF (reference sequence). CDR3 coding DNA: TGTGCCACCAGCAGAGATAGGCTAGCGGGAGCTCGCTACGAGCAGTACTTC. The encoded protein is CATSRDRLAGARYEQYF.

This clone was counted many times. The V call is TRBV7-6, the J call TRBJ2-7; 10 bases are a match to TRBD1. J was trimmed by 2 bases and V by 1 base; bases with no gene match: 2. Germline V gene lookup returns CDR1 SGHVS and CDR2 FNYEAQ. This CDR3 spans 15 amino acids. The CDR3 loop reads CASSLGTGGTYEQYF. CDR3 sequence (DNA): TGTGCCAGCAGCTTAGGGACAGGGGGTACCTACGAGCAGTACTTC. The variable domain in full, with the rest retrieved from reference TRBV7-6 and TRBJ2-7, is GAGVSQSPRYKVTKRGQDVALRCDPISGHVSLYWYRQALGQGPEFLTYFNYEAQQDKSGLPNDRFSAERPEGSISTLTIQRTEQRDSAMYRCASSLGTGGTYEQYFGPGTRLTVT.

The V and J genes are TRBV20-1 and TRBJ2-5; 8 bases are shared with TRBD2. This CDR3 spans 17 amino acids. V dropped 3 bases and J dropped 5; count of bases not matched to a gene: 17. Germline V gives CDR1 DFQATT, CDR2 SNEGSKA (reference sequence). CDR3 loop: CSARGPGLAGRSETQYF. The DNA of the CDR3 is TGCAGTGCTAGGGGCCCCGGACTAGCAGGAAGGAGTGAGACCCAGTACTTC.

This clone has a count of ten or more. The chain recombines TRBV28 with TRBJ2-5; TRBD1 aligns across 7 bases. V was pared by 4 bases and J by 5 bases, with 16 bases of the junction left unmatched. There are 17 residues in the CDR3. The V gene's germline CDR1 is MDHEN and CDR2 SYDVKM. CDR3 in amino acids: CASSSPAAGTAEETQYF. CDR3 in DNA: TGTGCCAGCAGTTCCCCAGCAGCCGGGACAGCGGAGGAGACCCAGTACTTC.

This clone has ten or more counts. CDR3 sequence (DNA): TGTGCCAGCAGCCAACAGGGTGGTGGCTACACCTTC. Translation gives CASSQQGGGYTF. The chain employs TRBV3-1 and TRBJ1-2; TRBD1 might be the D (5 bases). V was clipped by 2 bases and J by 7 bases, with 8 bases between them. CDR1 and CDR2 from the germline V gene are LGHDT and YNNKEL (reference sequence). This CDR3 spans 12 amino acids.

In its sample, this clone was seen many times. The rearrangement links TRBV19 to TRBJ1-4; D gene uncertain. The V and J ends lost 0 bases and 4 bases respectively, with 12 bases between them. CDR1 and CDR2 (germline): LNHDA, SQIVND (reference sequence). This CDR3 region has 16 residues. The CDR3 DNA reads TGTGCCAGTAGTATAGATGCCCAGGCGCTTAATGAAAAACTGTTTTTT. It specifies CASSIDAQALNEKLFF.

Concerning this clone: Germline and junction disagree at one end, which may indicate a read error. J is TRBJ1-5 and V is TRBV5-1; D is perhaps TRBD1 (5 bases). The CDR3 sequence is 14 residues long. Germline V gene sequence: CDR1 SGHRS, CDR2 YFSETQ. CDR3: CASSTTVGNQPQHF. Here the CDR3 DNA reads TGCGCCAGCAGCACGACAGTGGGAAATCAGCCCCAACATTTT.

This clone occurred many times. The chain links TRBV6-1 to TRBJ2-1, with 8 bases aligning to TRBD2. The trim removed 8 bases at V and 7 bases at J, leaving 7 bases unmatched. Germline V gene lookup returns CDR1 MNHNS and CDR2 SASEGT. The CDR3 is 13 amino acids. The CDR3 coding sequence is TGTGCCAGCGCGGGGGGACTGGGGAATGAGCAGTTCTTC. Translated: CASAGGLGNEQFF.

The gene calls are TRBV11-2 and TRBJ1-1; D unclear. This CDR3 region has 16 residues. Germline V gives CDR1 SGHAT, CDR2 FQNNGV. V was clipped by 0 bases and J by 6 bases, with 17 bases between them. The CDR3 DNA sequence: TGTGCCAGCAGCTTAGAAATTGGTAGGTGGCTAGCTGAAGCTTTCTTT. It specifies CASSLEIGRWLAEAFF.

This clone came up a few times. The rearrangement joins TRBV7-9 to TRBJ2-7, with TRBD2 matching 8 bases. J lost 4 bases, V lost 5 bases, and 4 bases had no gene match. CDR3 length: 13 residues. Germline lookup yields CDR1 SEHNR and CDR2 FQNEAQ (reference sequence). In DNA, the CDR3 is TGTGCCAGCAGCAAGCGGGAGAAGTACGAGCAGTACTTC. Residues: CASSKREKYEQYF.

This clone was recorded many times. The V gene is TRBV7-9, the J gene TRBJ2-7; tentative D call: TRBD1 (6 bases). This CDR3 spans 15 amino acids. Germline loops: CDR1 SEHNR, CDR2 FQNEAQ (reference sequence). V was pared by 4 bases and J by 2 bases, with 15 bases between. The CDR3 nucleotides read TGTGCCAGCAGCTCCACGTGGGACATCGCCTACGAGCAGTACTTC. This encodes CASSSTWDIAYEQYF. Full variable domain (rest looked up from reference TRBV7-9 and TRBJ2-7): DTGVSQNPRHKITKRGQNVTFRCDPISEHNRLYWYRQTLGQGPEFLTYFQNEAQLEKSRLLSDRFSAERPKGSFSTLEIQRTEQGDSAMYLCASSSTWDIAYEQYFGPGTRLTVT.

In this sample, this clone turned up many times. The V call is TRBV18, the J call TRBJ2-1, with D hard to call. The CDR3 is made up of 14 amino acids. CDR1 KGHSH and CDR2 LQKENI come from the germline V gene. The ends were cut back, 3 bases at V and 4 bases at J, with 10 bases in the middle. The CDR3 loop reads CASSPPKTYNEQFF. The CDR3 DNA reads as TGTGCCAGCTCACCGCCCAAGACTTACAATGAGCAGTTCTTC.

This chain joins TRBV27 and TRBJ2-7, with D possibly matching TRBD1 (5 bases). The CDR3 sequence is 18 residues long. In germline, CDR1 is MNHEY, CDR2 SMNVEV (reference sequence). V lost 5 bases and J lost 1, with 24 bases in between. CDR3 coding DNA: TGTGCCAGCAGTACTAAACCGACAGTTGGTGCGAATTCCTACGAGCAGTACTTC. Translating gives CASSTKPTVGANSYEQYF.